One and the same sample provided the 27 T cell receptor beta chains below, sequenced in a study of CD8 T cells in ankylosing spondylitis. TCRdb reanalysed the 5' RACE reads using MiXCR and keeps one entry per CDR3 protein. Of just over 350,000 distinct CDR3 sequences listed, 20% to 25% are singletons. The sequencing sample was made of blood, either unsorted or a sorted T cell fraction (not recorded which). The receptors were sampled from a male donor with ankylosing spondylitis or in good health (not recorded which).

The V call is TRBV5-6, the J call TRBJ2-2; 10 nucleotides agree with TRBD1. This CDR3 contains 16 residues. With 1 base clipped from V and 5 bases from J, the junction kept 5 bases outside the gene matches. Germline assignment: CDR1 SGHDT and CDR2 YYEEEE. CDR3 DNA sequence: TGTGCCAGCAGCTTGTCGGGACAGGGGCGAACCGGGGAGCTGTTTTTT. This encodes CASSLSGQGRTGELFF.

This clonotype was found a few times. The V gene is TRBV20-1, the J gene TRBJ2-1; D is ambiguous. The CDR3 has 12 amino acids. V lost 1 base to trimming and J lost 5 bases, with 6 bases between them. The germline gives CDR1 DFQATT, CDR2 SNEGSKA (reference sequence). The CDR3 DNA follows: TGCAGTGCTAGAGTCGTAGACAATGAGCAGTTCTTC. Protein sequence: CSARVVDNEQFF.

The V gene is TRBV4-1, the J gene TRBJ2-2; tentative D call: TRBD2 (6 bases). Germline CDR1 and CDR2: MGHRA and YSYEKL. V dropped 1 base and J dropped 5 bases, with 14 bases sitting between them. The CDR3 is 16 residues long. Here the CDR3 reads CASSQVIAGPTGELFF. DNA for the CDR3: TGCGCCAGCAGCCAAGTGATTGCGGGGCCAACCGGGGAGCTGTTTTTT.

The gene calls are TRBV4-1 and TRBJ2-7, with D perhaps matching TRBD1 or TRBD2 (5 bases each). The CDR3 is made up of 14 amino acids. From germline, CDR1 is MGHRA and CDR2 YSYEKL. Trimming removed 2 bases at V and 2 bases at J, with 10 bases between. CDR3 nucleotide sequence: TGCGCCAGCAGCCAATCCCAGGGACCCTACGAGCAGTACTTC. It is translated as CASSQSQGPYEQYF.

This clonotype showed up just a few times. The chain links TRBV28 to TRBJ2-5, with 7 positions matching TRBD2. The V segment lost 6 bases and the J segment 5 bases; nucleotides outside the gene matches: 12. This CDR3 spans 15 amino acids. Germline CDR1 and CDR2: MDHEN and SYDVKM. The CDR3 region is CASRTPRGVGETQYF. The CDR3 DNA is TGTGCCAGCAGAACACCTCGGGGGGTTGGGGAGACCCAGTACTTC.

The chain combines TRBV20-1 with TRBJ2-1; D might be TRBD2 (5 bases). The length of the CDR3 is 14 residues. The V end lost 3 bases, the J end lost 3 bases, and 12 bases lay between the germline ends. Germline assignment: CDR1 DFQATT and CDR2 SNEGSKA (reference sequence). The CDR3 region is CSARTRRDYNEQFF. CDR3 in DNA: TGCAGTGCTAGGACCCGACGGGACTACAATGAGCAGTTCTTC.

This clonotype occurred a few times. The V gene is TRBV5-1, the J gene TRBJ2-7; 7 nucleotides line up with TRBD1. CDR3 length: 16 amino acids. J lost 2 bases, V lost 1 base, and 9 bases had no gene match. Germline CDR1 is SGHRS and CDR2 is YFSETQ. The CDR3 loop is CASSLKGTENAYEQYF. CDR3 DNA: TGCGCCAGCAGCTTGAAAGGGACAGAAAATGCCTACGAGCAGTACTTC.

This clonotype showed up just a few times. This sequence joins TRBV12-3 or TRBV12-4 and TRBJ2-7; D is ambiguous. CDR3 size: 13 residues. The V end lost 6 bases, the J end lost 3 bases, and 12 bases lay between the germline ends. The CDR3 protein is CASSTGPNYEQYF. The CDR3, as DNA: TGTGCCAGCAGCACCGGGCCAAACTACGAGCAGTACTTC.

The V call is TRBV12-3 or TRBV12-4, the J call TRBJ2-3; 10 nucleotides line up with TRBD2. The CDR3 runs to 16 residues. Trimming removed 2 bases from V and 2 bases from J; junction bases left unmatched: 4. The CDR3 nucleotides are TGTGCCAGCAGTTTAATACTAGCGGGGACCACAGATACGCAGTATTTT. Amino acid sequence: CASSLILAGTTDTQYF.

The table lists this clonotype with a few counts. CDR3 DNA: TGTGCCAGCAGTCCCCCCGGGCGGCTTCCAACTAATGAAAAACTGTTTTTT. Translating it yields CASSPPGRLPTNEKLFF. The gene calls are TRBV28 and TRBJ1-4; D gene ambiguous. Germline assignment: CDR1 MDHEN and CDR2 SYDVKM. The CDR3 has 17 residues. Trimming stripped 5 bases from V and 0 bases from J, with 16 bases between.

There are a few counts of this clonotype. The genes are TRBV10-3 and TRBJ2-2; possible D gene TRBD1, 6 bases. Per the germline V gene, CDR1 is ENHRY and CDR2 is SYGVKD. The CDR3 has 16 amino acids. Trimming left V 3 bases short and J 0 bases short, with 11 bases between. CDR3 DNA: TGTGCCATCAGTGAAGGGGCAGGGGCGAACACCGGGGAGCTGTTTTTT. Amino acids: CAISEGAGANTGELFF.

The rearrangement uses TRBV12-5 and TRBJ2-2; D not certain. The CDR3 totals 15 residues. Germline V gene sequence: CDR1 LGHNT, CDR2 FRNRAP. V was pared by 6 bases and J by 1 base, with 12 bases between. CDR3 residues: CASGGWVLNTGELFF. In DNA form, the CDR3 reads TGTGCTAGTGGGGGGTGGGTCCTGAACACCGGGGAGCTGTTTTTT.

CDR3 loop: CASGGGTDSEAFF. The CDR3 DNA reads as TGTGCCAGCGGGGGGGGGACAGACTCTGAAGCTTTCTTT. V gene TRBV5-6 combines with J gene TRBJ1-1; the match to TRBD1 covers 7 bases. CDR1 is SGHDT and CDR2 is YYEEEE in the germline V gene. The V gene end was trimmed by 7 bases and the J gene end by 6 bases; junction bases not matched to a gene: 9. This CDR3 region has 13 residues. The complete variable domain, with remaining parts taken from reference TRBV5-6 and TRBJ1-1, reads DAGVTQSPTHLIKTRGQQVTLRCSPKSGHDTVSWYQQALGQGPQFIFQYYEEEERQRGNFPDRFSGHQFPNYSSELNVNALLLGDSALYLCASGGGTDSEAFFGQGTRLTVV.

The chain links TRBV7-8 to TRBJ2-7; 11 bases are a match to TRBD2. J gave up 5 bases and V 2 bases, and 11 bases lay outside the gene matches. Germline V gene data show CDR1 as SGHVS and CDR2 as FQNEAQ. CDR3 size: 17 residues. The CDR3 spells CASSLMDVSGGGNEQYF. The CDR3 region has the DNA TGTGCCAGCAGCTTAATGGATGTTAGCGGGGGGGGGAACGAGCAGTACTTC.

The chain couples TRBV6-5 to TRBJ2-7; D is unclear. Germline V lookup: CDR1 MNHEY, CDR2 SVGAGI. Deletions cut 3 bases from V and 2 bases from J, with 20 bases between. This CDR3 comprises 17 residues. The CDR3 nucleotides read TGTGCCAGCAGTTATTCCCCACTAAGGCAGTTGCCCTACGAGCAGTACTTC. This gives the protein CASSYSPLRQLPYEQYF.

This CDR3 reads CASSYSGEAQPQHF. The CDR3 DNA follows: TGTGCCAGCAGTTACTCAGGGGAGGCCCAGCCCCAGCATTTT. The genes are TRBV6-5 and TRBJ1-5; D perhaps matches TRBD1 (5 bases). The CDR3 length is 14 residues. Germline values: CDR1 MNHEY, CDR2 SVGAGI. Trimming left V 0 bases short and J 7 bases short, with 10 bases between.

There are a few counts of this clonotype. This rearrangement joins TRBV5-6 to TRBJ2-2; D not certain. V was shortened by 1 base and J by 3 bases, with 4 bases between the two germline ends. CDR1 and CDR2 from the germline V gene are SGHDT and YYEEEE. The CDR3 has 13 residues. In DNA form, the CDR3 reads TGTGCCAGCAGCTTGCAGGACACCGGGGAGCTGTTTTTT. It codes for CASSLQDTGELFF.

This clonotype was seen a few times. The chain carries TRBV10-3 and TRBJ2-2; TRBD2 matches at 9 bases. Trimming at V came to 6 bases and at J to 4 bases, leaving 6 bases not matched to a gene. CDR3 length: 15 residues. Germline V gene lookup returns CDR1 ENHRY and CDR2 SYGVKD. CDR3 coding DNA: TGTGCCATCAGGAGGACTAGCGACAGCACCGGGGAGCTGTTTTTT. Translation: CAIRRTSDSTGELFF.

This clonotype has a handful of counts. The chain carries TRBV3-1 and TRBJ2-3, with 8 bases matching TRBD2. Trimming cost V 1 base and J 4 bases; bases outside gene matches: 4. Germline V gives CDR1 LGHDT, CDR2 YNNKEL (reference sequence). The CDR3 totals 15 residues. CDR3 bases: TGTGCCAGCAGCCAAGCCAGCGGGGGCTCAGATACGCAGTATTTT. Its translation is CASSQASGGSDTQYF.

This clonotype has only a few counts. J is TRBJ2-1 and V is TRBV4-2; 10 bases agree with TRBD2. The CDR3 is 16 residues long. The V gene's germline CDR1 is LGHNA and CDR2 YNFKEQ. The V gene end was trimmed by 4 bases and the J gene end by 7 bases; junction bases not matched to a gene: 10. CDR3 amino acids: CASSPRGAGGQNEQFF. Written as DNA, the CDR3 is TGTGCCAGCAGCCCCCGGGGAGCGGGGGGGCAAAATGAGCAGTTCTTC.

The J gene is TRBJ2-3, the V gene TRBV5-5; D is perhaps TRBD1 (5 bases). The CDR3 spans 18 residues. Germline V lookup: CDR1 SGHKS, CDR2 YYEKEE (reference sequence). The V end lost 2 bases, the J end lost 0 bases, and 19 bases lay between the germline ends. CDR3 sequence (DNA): TGTGCCAGCAGCTTTTCCAGGGCTCCAAGCCTTAGCACAGATACGCAGTATTTT. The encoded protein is CASSFSRAPSLSTDTQYF.

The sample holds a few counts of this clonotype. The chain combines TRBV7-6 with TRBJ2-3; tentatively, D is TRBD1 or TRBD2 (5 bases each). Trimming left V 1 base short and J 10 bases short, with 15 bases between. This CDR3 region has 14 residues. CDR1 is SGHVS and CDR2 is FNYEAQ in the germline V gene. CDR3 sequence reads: CASSLEWGSQPQYF. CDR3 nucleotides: TGTGCCAGCAGCTTAGAATGGGGGTCCCAACCGCAGTATTTT.

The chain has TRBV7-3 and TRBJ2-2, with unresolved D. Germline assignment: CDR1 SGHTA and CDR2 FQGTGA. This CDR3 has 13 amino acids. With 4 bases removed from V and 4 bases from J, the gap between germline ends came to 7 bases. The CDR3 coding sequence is TGTGCCAGCAGCTCGAACCTCACCGGGGAGCTGTTTTTT. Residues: CASSSNLTGELFF.

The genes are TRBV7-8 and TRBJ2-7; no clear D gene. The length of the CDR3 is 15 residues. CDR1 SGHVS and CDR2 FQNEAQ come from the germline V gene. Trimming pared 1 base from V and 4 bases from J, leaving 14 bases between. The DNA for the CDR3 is TGTGCCAGCAGCTTAGAGCGATACCTTAATTACGAGCAGTACTTC. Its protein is CASSLERYLNYEQYF.

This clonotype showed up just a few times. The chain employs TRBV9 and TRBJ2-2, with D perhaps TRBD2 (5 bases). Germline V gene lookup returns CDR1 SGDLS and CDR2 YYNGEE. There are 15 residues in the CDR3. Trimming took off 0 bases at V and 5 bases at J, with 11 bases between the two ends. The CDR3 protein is CASSVGGGYTGELFF. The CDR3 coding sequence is TGTGCCAGCAGCGTAGGCGGCGGGTATACCGGGGAGCTGTTTTTT.

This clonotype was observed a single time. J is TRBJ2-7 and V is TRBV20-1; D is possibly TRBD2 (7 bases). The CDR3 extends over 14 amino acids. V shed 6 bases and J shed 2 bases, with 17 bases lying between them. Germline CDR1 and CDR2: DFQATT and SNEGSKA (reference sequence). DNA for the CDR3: TGCAGTGCCCCATCGCCGCGGGGGCCCTACGAGCAGTACTTC. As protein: CSAPSPRGPYEQYF.

The CDR3 here is CASSPTGSLDYGYTF. Here the CDR3 DNA reads TGTGCCAGCAGCCCAACAGGGTCCCTTGACTATGGCTACACCTTC. The chain joins TRBV12-3 or TRBV12-4 to TRBJ1-2; maybe TRBD1 (6 bases). CDR3 length: 15 residues. Trimming left V 6 bases short and J 3 bases short, with 17 bases between.